The clone carrying this TCR beta chain was seen repeatedly, ten times or more. The entry originates in a study of T cells in Graves' hyperthyroidism and ophthalmopathy. Trimming cost V 4 bases and J 7 bases; bases outside gene matches: 5. The CDR3 length is 14 residues. CDR1 is LGHDT and CDR2 is YNNKEL in the germline V gene (reference sequence). There were TCR beta CDR3 regions amplified from RNA transcripts. A first-round RT-PCR of the TCR CDR3 used the HTBI primer set. From the multiplex PCR reads, TCRdb called clonotypes with MiXCR, one entry per CDR3 protein. This repertoire shows some 580,000 distinct CDR3 sequences, more than 15% found once; its top ten account for less than 3.5%.

Sequenced input: blood. This chain connects TRBV3-1 to TRBJ2-2, with 8 bases fitting TRBD1. The receptor comes from a woman between 40 and 50 years old with Graves' ophthalmopathy. DNA for the CDR3: TGTGCCAGCAGCCGACTCGGACAGGGCGGGGAGCTGTTTTTT. As protein: CASSRLGQGGELFF. The variable domain in full, completed from reference TRBV3-1 and TRBJ2-2, reads DTAVSQTPKYLVTQMGNDKSIKCEQNLGHDTMYWYKQDSKKFLKIMFSYNNKELIINETVPNRFSPKSPDKAHLNLHINSLELGDSAVYFCASSRLGQGGELFFGEGSRLTVL.